These 24 T cell receptor beta chains were all obtained from the same sample, sequenced in a study of control samples from healthy donors and cancer patients. The protocol was immunoSEQ multiplex PCR, while the TCRdb copy is restricted to in-frame clones and leaves out a portion. The sample gives about 52,000 clones, roughly 94% of which show up once; roughly 2.3% is in the top ten. Sequencing used blood. All receptors come from a man in his thirties or forties in good health.

The chain joins TRBV5-4 to TRBJ2-7; TRBD2 aligns across 12 bases. The CDR3 spans 15 residues. Trimming at V came to 3 bases and at J to 5 bases, leaving 6 bases not matched to a gene. CDR1 SGHNT and CDR2 YYREEE come from the germline V gene (reference sequence). CDR3 DNA: TGTGCCAGCAGCTCGACTAGCGGGAGAGTCGACGAGCAGTACTTC. This codes for CASSSTSGRVDEQYF.

J is TRBJ1-5 and V is TRBV19; D may be TRBD1 (6 bases). In germline, CDR1 is LNHDA, CDR2 SQIVND (reference sequence). The CDR3 sequence is 17 residues long. V was pared by 4 bases and J by 0 bases, with 16 bases between. The DNA for the CDR3 is TGTGCCAGTAGTAGGGCCTCCAGGGGTACTAGCAATCAGCCCCAGCATTTT. Translating gives CASSRASRGTSNQPQHF.

The chain couples TRBV19 to TRBJ2-3; a weak D match, TRBD1 (5 bases). CDR3 length equals 16 residues. Germline V lookup: CDR1 LNHDA, CDR2 SQIVND (reference sequence). The V gene lost 3 bases and the J gene lost 2 bases, with 15 bases spanning the gap. Here the CDR3 reads CASSMFDSPATDTQYF. The CDR3 DNA reads TGTGCCAGTAGTATGTTCGACAGCCCGGCCACAGATACGCAGTATTTT.

V usage is TRBV5-6 and J usage is TRBJ2-7, with 8 positions matching TRBD1. J was trimmed by 5 bases and V by 2 bases; bases with no gene match: 6. Germline V gene sequence: CDR1 SGHDT, CDR2 YYEEEE. CDR3 length equals 14 residues. CDR3: CASSFRDRFHEQYF. The CDR3 region has the DNA TGTGCCAGCAGCTTCCGGGACAGGTTCCACGAGCAGTACTTC.

This chain uses TRBV5-4 with TRBJ1-2; 8 bases align to TRBD1. Germline V gene lookup returns CDR1 SGHNT and CDR2 YYREEE (reference sequence). CDR3 length: 14 residues. Trimming removed 4 bases from V and 2 bases from J; junction bases left unmatched: 4. The CDR3 loop is CASSPRQGNYGYTF. The CDR3 DNA is TGTGCCAGCAGCCCAAGACAGGGGAACTATGGCTACACCTTC. Variable domain in full (rest from reference TRBV5-4 and TRBJ1-2): ETGVTQSPTHLIKTRGQQVTLRCSSQSGHNTVSWYQQALGQGPQFIFQYYREEENGRGNFPPRFSGLQFPNYSSELNVNALELDDSALYLCASSPRQGNYGYTFGSGTRLTVV.

V gene TRBV6-1 combines with J gene TRBJ1-2, with D unresolved. V was shortened by 2 bases and J by 4 bases, with 14 bases between the two germline ends. The germline CDR1 and CDR2 sequences are MNHNS and SASEGT. The CDR3 has 15 amino acids. CDR3: CASSEWMWSVYGYTF. As DNA, the CDR3 is TGTGCCAGCAGTGAATGGATGTGGAGCGTCTATGGCTACACCTTC.

The chain links TRBV7-9 to TRBJ1-1; 11 nucleotides match TRBD1. The CDR3 contains 15 residues. Germline trimming cut 5 bases from V and 6 bases from J; bases unmatched to any gene: 8. Per the germline V gene, CDR1 is SEHNR and CDR2 is FQNEAQ (reference sequence). The CDR3 DNA is TGTGCCAGCAGCCCTCCGGGACAGGGGGTTTCTGAAGCTTTCTTT. Its translation: CASSPPGQGVSEAFF.

The chain links TRBV6-5 to TRBJ2-7; 10 nucleotides line up with TRBD2. The CDR3 consists of 14 residues. Germline V gene lookup returns CDR1 MNHEY and CDR2 SVGAGI. The junction had 9 bases not matched to a gene; V was cut back by 10 bases and J by 3 bases. The CDR3 coding sequence is TGTGCCACCAAAAGGGCTAGCGGGAGCTACGAGCAGTACTTC. It codes for CATKRASGSYEQYF.

The chain employs TRBV30 and TRBJ1-1; D not certain. Germline V gene sequence: CDR1 GTSNPN, CDR2 SVGIG (reference sequence). The V gene lost 2 bases and the J gene lost 1 base, with 8 bases spanning the gap. This CDR3 region has 13 residues. The CDR3 here is CAWSPGPNTEAFF. Here the CDR3 DNA reads TGTGCCTGGAGTCCCGGTCCGAACACTGAAGCTTTCTTT.

CDR3 amino acids: CASSDRPTEAFF. The DNA of the CDR3 is TGTGCCAGCAGTGATCGTCCGACTGAAGCTTTCTTT. This sequence joins TRBV2 and TRBJ1-1; D remains ambiguous. The CDR3 consists of 12 residues. The germline CDR1 and CDR2 sequences are SNHLY and FYNNEI. The V and J ends lost 3 bases and 5 bases respectively, with 7 bases between them.

The rearrangement joins TRBV5-4 to TRBJ2-2; maybe TRBD2 (6 bases). The germline CDR1 and CDR2 sequences are SGHNT and YYREEE (reference sequence). Trimming removed 0 bases at V and 3 bases at J, with 9 bases between. This CDR3 is 15 amino acids long. For the CDR3, the DNA is TGTGCCAGCAGCTTGGTCGGGAGTTACACCGGGGAGCTGTTTTTT. This codes for CASSLVGSYTGELFF.

V is TRBV7-2 and J is TRBJ1-5; TRBD1 aligns across 7 bases. The CDR3 extends over 16 amino acids. With V trimmed by 3 bases and J by 4 bases, 9 bases remained unmatched. CDR1 and CDR2 from the germline V gene are SGHTA and FQGNSA. This CDR3 reads CASSLDLRGSNQPQHF. CDR3 in DNA: TGTGCCAGCAGCTTGGATCTCAGGGGGTCAAATCAGCCCCAGCATTTT.

A few counts support this clone. V and J are TRBV4-1 and TRBJ2-7, with unresolved D. Per germline, CDR1 MGHRA and CDR2 YSYEKL. V lost 3 bases, J lost 1 base, and 10 bases lay in between. This CDR3 has 14 residues. DNA of the CDR3: TGCGCCAGCAGCCAGTTTGGTGCGTCCTACGAGCAGTACTTC. It is translated as CASSQFGASYEQYF.

The rearrangement links TRBV6-2 or TRBV6-3 to TRBJ2-3; no clear D. This CDR3 is 11 amino acids long. CDR1 is MNHEY and CDR2 is SVGEGT in the germline V gene. V shed 5 bases and J shed 6 bases, with 6 bases lying between them. The DNA for the CDR3 is TGTGCCAGCAGTCGGCCCGATACGCAGTATTTT. This encodes CASSRPDTQYF.

The rearrangement joins TRBV12-5 to TRBJ2-3; D is uncertain. CDR1 LGHNT and CDR2 FRNRAP come from the germline V gene. V lost 0 bases and J 1 base, leaving 20 bases between the germline ends. The CDR3 runs 19 residues. This CDR3 is CASGLVLYCPTLCTDTQYF. The CDR3, as DNA: TGTGCTAGTGGTTTGGTACTGTATTGCCCCACCTTATGCACAGATACGCAGTATTTT.

This rearrangement joins TRBV7-2 to TRBJ1-5; D uncertain. V dropped 4 bases and J dropped 6 bases, with 16 bases sitting between them. There are 15 residues in the CDR3. Germline CDR1 is SGHTA and CDR2 is FQGNSA. The CDR3 reads CASSSTGGNGQPQHF. DNA of the CDR3: TGTGCCAGCAGCTCCACCGGAGGGAACGGTCAGCCCCAGCATTTT.

J is TRBJ2-1 and V is TRBV11-2; D gene uncertain. V lost 5 bases and J lost 0, with 11 bases in between. The CDR3 runs 15 residues. Germline assignment: CDR1 SGHAT and CDR2 FQNNGV. CDR3 DNA: TGTGCCAGCAGCAGAACTACCTTCTCCTACAATGAGCAGTTCTTC. Residues: CASSRTTFSYNEQFF.

The count of this clone is one. The chain joins TRBV27 to TRBJ2-7; 10 nucleotides line up with TRBD2. Germline CDR1 and CDR2: MNHEY and SMNVEV (reference sequence). This CDR3 has 13 residues. V lost 3 bases, J lost 4 bases, and 0 bases stayed unmatched. The CDR3 loop reads CASSLGLAYEQYF. As DNA, the CDR3 is TGTGCCAGCAGTTTGGGACTAGCGTACGAGCAGTACTTC.

The chain joins TRBV19 to TRBJ1-1; no firm D call. The V end lost 9 bases, the J end lost 4 bases, and 12 bases lay between the germline ends. The germline V gene has CDR1 LNHDA and CDR2 SQIVND (reference sequence). This CDR3 contains 12 residues. The CDR3 sequence is CASQSWGTEAFF. The CDR3 region has the DNA TGTGCCAGCCAGAGTTGGGGCACTGAAGCTTTCTTT.

The chain combines TRBV11-2 with TRBJ2-7; TRBD2 might be the D (5 bases). Germline CDR1 and CDR2: SGHAT and FQNNGV. The CDR3 runs to 14 residues. V lost 3 bases, J lost 4 bases, and 13 bases lay in between. The chain's CDR3 is CASSFSDSSYEQYF. Here the CDR3 DNA reads TGTGCCAGCAGCTTTTCGGACTCGTCGTACGAGCAGTACTTC.

V gene TRBV9 combines with J gene TRBJ2-7; D is unresolved. CDR1 is SGDLS and CDR2 is YYNGEE in the germline V gene. The CDR3 sequence is 15 residues long. V lost 0 bases and J 0 bases, leaving 10 bases between the germline ends. This chain's CDR3 is CASSVVPANSYEQYF. CDR3 DNA sequence: TGTGCCAGCAGCGTAGTTCCTGCGAACTCCTACGAGCAGTACTTC.

The rearrangement links TRBV7-9 to TRBJ1-2; no clear D. V was cut by 4 bases and J by 5 bases, with 17 bases left in between. The CDR3 has 15 residues. CDR1 is SEHNR and CDR2 is FQNEAQ in the germline V gene (reference sequence). CDR3 amino acids: CASSSTPEGGYGYTF. For the CDR3, the DNA is TGTGCCAGCAGCTCTACCCCGGAGGGAGGATATGGCTACACCTTC.

This chain uses TRBV7-6 with TRBJ2-7, with 8 bases lining up with TRBD2. V shed 4 bases, J shed 3 bases, and the junction held 5 bases outside the gene matches. Germline V gene sequence: CDR1 SGHVS, CDR2 FNYEAQ. The CDR3 covers 14 residues. As DNA, the CDR3 is TGTGCCAGCAGCTACGGGGGGGGGCTCTACGAGCAGTACTTC. Encoded protein: CASSYGGGLYEQYF.

V usage is TRBV5-1 and J usage is TRBJ2-3, with D perhaps TRBD1 or TRBD2 (5 bases each). From germline, CDR1 is SGHRS and CDR2 YFSETQ. The length of the CDR3 is 14 residues. Trimming stripped 1 base from V and 2 bases from J, with 8 bases between. DNA of the CDR3: TGCGCCAGCAGCTTGATGGGGACCACAGATACGCAGTATTTT. This gives the protein CASSLMGTTDTQYF.